The following is a T cell receptor beta chain sequence with its context. The same CDR3 arises from other DNA sequences in this sample as well. Germline V gene sequence: CDR1 SQVTM, CDR2 ANQGSEA. The CDR3 contains 14 residues. V gave up 5 bases and J gave up 1 base, with 14 bases separating them. Sequenced by immunoSEQ multiplex PCR; TCRdb stores in-frame clones only, minus some. Of hundreds of thousands of clones in the sample, 75% to 90% were seen once. This sample is drawn from a study of blood T cell repertoires in COVID-19. Study-level information: Nucleic acid was either cDNA or gDNA, and it came from T cells, B-cell-depleted T cells, or PBMCs.

The V gene is TRBV29-1, the J gene TRBJ1-1; tentatively, D is TRBD1 (6 bases). This sequence was found in a man aged 55 to 70 who had recovered from COVID-19. Input material: peripheral blood. The CDR3 is CSVRQGLGNTEAFF. In DNA, the CDR3 is TGCAGCGTTCGTCAGGGGTTGGGGAACACTGAAGCTTTCTTT.